This T cell receptor beta chain was identified in a study of blood T cell repertoires in COVID-19. Study background: Italy, Spain and the United States were the sources of the convalescent and acute COVID-19 samples.

Data came from immunoSEQ multiplex PCR; TCRdb stores just in-frame clones and leaves some out. The sample has around 95,000 clones; roughly 79% are singletons. The CDR3 spans 13 residues. V was shortened by 0 bases and J by 2 bases, with 5 bases between the two germline ends. Germline assignment: CDR1 MGHRA and CDR2 YSYEKL. V and J are TRBV4-1 and TRBJ2-7; D is uncertain. The sequencing input was peripheral blood. The clonotype was recovered from a man between 70 and 80 years old with active or convalescent COVID-19. In DNA, the CDR3 is TGCGCCAGCAGCCAAGAGCCGGCCTACGAGCAGTACTTC. Protein: CASSQEPAYEQYF.